The 18 T cell receptor beta chains in this list originate from one sample, sequenced in a study of T cells expressing NK-cell markers. Following a re-call of the 5' RACE reads, TCRdb has one entry per CDR3 protein and lacks DNA. Its table records a few hundred thousand distinct CDR3 sequences. The sequenced material came from blood T cells: a sorted CD56 or NKG2C T cell subset, CD4+ or CD8+ T cells, or bulk PBMC T cells (not recorded which). The receptors originated from a man aged 18 to 69 in good health.

This chain joins TRBV5-1 and TRBJ2-1; TCRdb designates TRBD2, a call that cannot be tested without DNA. Germline V gene sequence: CDR1 SGHRS, CDR2 YFSETQ. This CDR3 region has 15 residues. The CDR3 is CASSKSSGGIYEQFF.

This chain joins TRBV20-1 and TRBJ2-1; TCRdb's D call, TRBD1, is unchecked because there is no DNA. CDR3 length: 13 amino acids. The germline gives CDR1 DFQATT, CDR2 SNEGSKA (reference sequence). The CDR3 region is CSARPPSNLEQFF.

The chain employs TRBV10-3 and TRBJ1-5; the TCRdb call, TRBD1, lacks DNA for checking. Germline-derived CDR1 and CDR2 are ENHRY and SYGVKD. The CDR3 totals 14 residues. The CDR3 reads CATKLDISNQPQHF.

This chain joins TRBV20-1 and TRBJ2-3. This CDR3 region has 14 residues. Germline values: CDR1 DFQATT, CDR2 SNEGSKA (reference sequence). The CDR3 protein is CSARDVAATDTQYF.

J is TRBJ1-3 and V is TRBV20-1. This CDR3 region has 14 residues. Looked up from germline, CDR1 is DFQATT and CDR2 is SNEGSKA (reference sequence). The chain's CDR3 is CSALTRSSGNTIYF.

The rearrangement joins TRBV27 to TRBJ1-5; the D call from TCRdb, TRBD1, cannot be confirmed without DNA. The V gene's germline CDR1 is MNHEY and CDR2 SMNVEV (reference sequence). This CDR3 region has 16 residues. CDR3 region: CASSAHMSGKGQPQHF.

The chain links TRBV12-3 or TRBV12-4 to TRBJ2-1; no DNA is available, so the TRBD2 call from TCRdb remains unchecked. The CDR3 runs 14 residues. The CDR3 sequence: CASSDGGALNEQFF.

The chain uses TRBV6-1 and TRBJ2-3; TCRdb returns TRBD1, unconfirmable since there is no DNA. The CDR3 sequence is 13 residues long. CDR1 is MNHNS and CDR2 is SASEGT in the germline V gene. Here the CDR3 reads CASRTGSTDTQYF.

The rearrangement links TRBV7-8 to TRBJ2-5; TCRdb returns TRBD1, unconfirmable since there is no DNA. Looked up from germline, CDR1 is SGHVS and CDR2 is FQNEAQ. This CDR3 region has 14 residues. CDR3 sequence reads: CASSLTGPRETQYF.

V and J are TRBV7-9 and TRBJ1-6. Germline V gives CDR1 SEHNR, CDR2 FQNEAQ (reference sequence). The CDR3 has 15 residues. CDR3 amino acids: CASSLVESPNSPLHF. Based on the CDR3 plus reference TRBV7-9 and TRBJ1-6, the full variable domain is DTGVSQNPRHKITKRGQNVTFRCDPISEHNRLYWYRQTLGQGPEFLTYFQNEAQLEKSRLLSDRFSAERPKGSFSTLEIQRTEQGDSAMYLCASSLVESPNSPLHFGNGTRLTVT.

The chain employs TRBV7-2 and TRBJ2-5; the TCRdb D gene call, TRBD1, has no DNA to confirm it. The CDR3 extends over 14 amino acids. Germline-derived CDR1 and CDR2 are SGHTA and FQGNSA. The CDR3 loop reads CASSLGSRAETQYF.

This chain uses TRBV29-1 with TRBJ2-5; TCRdb picks TRBD1, but there is no DNA to check that call. The CDR3 sequence is 11 residues long. The germline gives CDR1 SQVTM, CDR2 ANQGSEA. This CDR3 reads CSWDVQETQYF.

The chain couples TRBV20-1 to TRBJ2-7; lacking DNA, the TRBD1 call made by TCRdb goes unchecked. CDR1 is DFQATT, CDR2 SNEGSKA, per germline (reference sequence). CDR3 length: 14 residues. The CDR3 region is CSATPGITSYEQYF.

The chain combines TRBV7-2 with TRBJ2-7; the TRBD2 assignment by TCRdb is unverifiable without DNA. The CDR3 loop spans 15 amino acids. The germline V gene has CDR1 SGHTA and CDR2 FQGNSA. Here the CDR3 reads CASSLRMSGRYEQYF.

The chain uses TRBV5-1 and TRBJ2-5; TCRdb's D call, TRBD2, is unchecked because there is no DNA. This CDR3 spans 17 amino acids. Germline V gene sequence: CDR1 SGHRS, CDR2 YFSETQ. The CDR3 region is CASSQGLAGPGRETQYF.

The chain has TRBV12-3 or TRBV12-4 and TRBJ1-6. This CDR3 has 14 amino acids. The CDR3 sequence: CASTHGLNNSPLHF.

The V and J genes are TRBV11-2 and TRBJ1-1. The CDR3 covers 13 residues. Germline CDR1 and CDR2: SGHAT and FQNNGV. The CDR3 is CASSAVPSGKAFF. Drawing the rest from reference TRBV11-2 and TRBJ1-1, the complete variable domain is EAGVAQSPRYKIIEKRQSVAFWCNPISGHATLYWYQQILGQGPKLLIQFQNNGVVDDSQLPKDRFSAERLKGVDSTLKIQPAKLEDSAVYLCASSAVPSGKAFFGQGTRLTVV.

V usage is TRBV7-2 and J usage is TRBJ1-5; there is no DNA to check the TCRdb D call of TRBD1. CDR1 SGHTA and CDR2 FQGNSA come from the germline V gene. The CDR3 loop spans 16 amino acids. CDR3: CASSSYQTGYNQPQHF. The full variable domain, rest sourced from reference TRBV7-2 and TRBJ1-5, is GAGVSQSPSNKVTEKGKDVELRCDPISGHTALYWYRQSLGQGLEFLIYFQGNSAPDKSGLPSDRFSAERTGGSVSTLTIQRTQQEDSAVYLCASSSYQTGYNQPQHFGDGTRLSIL.